This T cell receptor beta chain was recovered during a study of T cells in Graves' hyperthyroidism and ophthalmopathy. Template material for amplifying TCR beta CDR3 regions consisted of RNA transcripts. Researchers ran a first-round RT-PCR on the TCR CDR3 using the HTBI primer set. TCRdb passed the multiplex PCR reads through MiXCR, listing each CDR3 protein once. The table records about 52,000 distinct CDR3 sequences, about half of them present only once. This CDR3 comprises 15 residues. Germline CDR1 reads SGHTA; CDR2 reads FQGNSA. Study-wide points: Blood also carried most thyroid clonotypes expanded above 0.001.

Comment on this clonotype: Its specificity is not known. A junction boundary mismatches the germline segment, possibly from a read error.

The chain carries TRBV7-2 and TRBJ2-1; tentative D call: TRBD2 (5 bases). The sequence was obtained from a woman aged 50 to 60 with Graves' ophthalmopathy. Material for sequencing was blood. In DNA, the CDR3 is TGTGCCAGCACCAAAACTAGAAGTAGCATCGATGAGCAGTTATTC. Amino acids: CASTKTRSSIDEQLF. Full variable domain (remainder filled in from reference TRBV7-2 and TRBJ2-1): GAGVSQSPSNKVTEKGKDVELRCDPISGHTALYWYRQSLGQGLEFLIYFQGNSAPDKSGLPSDRFSAERTGGSVSTLTIQRTQQEDSAVYLCASTKTRSSIDEQLFGPGTRLTVL.